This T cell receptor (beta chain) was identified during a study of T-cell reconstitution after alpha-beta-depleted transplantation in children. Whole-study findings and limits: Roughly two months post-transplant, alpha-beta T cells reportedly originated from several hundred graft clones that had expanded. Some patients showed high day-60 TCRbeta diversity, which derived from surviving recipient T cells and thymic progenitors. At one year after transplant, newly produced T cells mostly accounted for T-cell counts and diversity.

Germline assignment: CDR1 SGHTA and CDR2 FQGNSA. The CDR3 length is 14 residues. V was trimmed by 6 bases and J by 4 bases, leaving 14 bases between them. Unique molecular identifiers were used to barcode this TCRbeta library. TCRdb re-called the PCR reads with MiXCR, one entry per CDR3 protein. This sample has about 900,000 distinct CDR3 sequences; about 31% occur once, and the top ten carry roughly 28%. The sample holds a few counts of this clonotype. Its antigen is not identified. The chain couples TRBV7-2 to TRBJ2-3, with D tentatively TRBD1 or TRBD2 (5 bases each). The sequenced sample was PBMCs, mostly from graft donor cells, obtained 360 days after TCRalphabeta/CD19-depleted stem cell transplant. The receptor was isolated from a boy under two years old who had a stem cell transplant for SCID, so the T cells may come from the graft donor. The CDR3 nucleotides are TGTGCCAGCAGTACCGGGGCCTCGGCAGATACGCAGTATTTT. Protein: CASSTGASADTQYF. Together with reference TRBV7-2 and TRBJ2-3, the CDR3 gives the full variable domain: GAGVSQSPSNKVTEKGKDVELRCDPISGHTALYWYRQSLGQGLEFLIYFQGNSAPDKSGLPSDRFSAERTGGSVSTLTIQRTQQEDSAVYLCASSTGASADTQYFGPGTRLTVL.